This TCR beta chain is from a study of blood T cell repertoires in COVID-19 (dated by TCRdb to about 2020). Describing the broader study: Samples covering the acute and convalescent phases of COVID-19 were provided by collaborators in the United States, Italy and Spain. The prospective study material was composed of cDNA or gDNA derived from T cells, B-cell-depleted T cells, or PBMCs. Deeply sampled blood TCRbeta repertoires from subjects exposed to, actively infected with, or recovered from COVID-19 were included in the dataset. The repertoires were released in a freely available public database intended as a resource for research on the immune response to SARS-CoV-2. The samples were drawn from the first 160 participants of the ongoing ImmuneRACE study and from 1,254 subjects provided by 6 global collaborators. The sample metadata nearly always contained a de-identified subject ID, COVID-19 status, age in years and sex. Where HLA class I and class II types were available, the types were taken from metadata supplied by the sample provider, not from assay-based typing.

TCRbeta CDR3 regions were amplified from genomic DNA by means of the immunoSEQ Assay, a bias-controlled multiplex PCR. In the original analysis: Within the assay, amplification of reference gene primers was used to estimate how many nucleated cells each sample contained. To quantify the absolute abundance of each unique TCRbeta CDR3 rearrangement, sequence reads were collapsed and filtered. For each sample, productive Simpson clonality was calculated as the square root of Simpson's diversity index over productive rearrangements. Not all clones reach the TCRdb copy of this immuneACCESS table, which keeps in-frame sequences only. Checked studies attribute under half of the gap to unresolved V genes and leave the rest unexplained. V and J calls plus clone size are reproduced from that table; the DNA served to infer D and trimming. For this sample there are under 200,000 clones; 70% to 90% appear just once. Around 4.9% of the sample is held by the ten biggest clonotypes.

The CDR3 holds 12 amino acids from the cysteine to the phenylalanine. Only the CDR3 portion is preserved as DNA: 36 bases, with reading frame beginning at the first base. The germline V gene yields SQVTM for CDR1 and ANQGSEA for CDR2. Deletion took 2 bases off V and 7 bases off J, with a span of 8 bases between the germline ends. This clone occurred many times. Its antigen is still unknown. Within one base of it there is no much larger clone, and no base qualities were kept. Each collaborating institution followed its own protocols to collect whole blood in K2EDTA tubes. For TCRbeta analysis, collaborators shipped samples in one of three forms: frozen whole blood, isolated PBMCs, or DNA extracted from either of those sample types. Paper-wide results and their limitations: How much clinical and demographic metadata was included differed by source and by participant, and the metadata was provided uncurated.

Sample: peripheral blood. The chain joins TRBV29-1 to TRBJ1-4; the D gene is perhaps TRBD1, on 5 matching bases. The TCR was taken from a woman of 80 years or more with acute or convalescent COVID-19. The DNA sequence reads TGCAGCGTTGAACAGGGTTCTGAAAAACTGTTTTTT. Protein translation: CSVEQGSEKLFF.